The clone carrying this TCR beta chain was counted many times. Its antigen remains unidentified. The sample is drawn from a study of T-cell memory formation after mild COVID-19. Study-wide results and caveats: CD4+ bias marked clones expanding day 15 to 37, unlike balanced contracting clones. Contracting CD4+ clones sat mainly in CM and EM; CD8+ in EMRA.

TCRdb recomputed calls from the 5' RACE reads with MiXCR, one row per CDR3 protein. Here the sample spans under 50,000 distinct CDR3 sequences, roughly 9% being singletons. V gave up 5 bases and J gave up 0 bases, with 10 bases separating them. From germline, CDR1 is SGHDT and CDR2 YYEEEE. The CDR3 spans 14 residues. The TCR comes from an adult woman who had mild COVID-19 (a few samples of this study predate the infection). Cell type and time point are not known. The chain recombines TRBV5-6 with TRBJ2-3; D possibly corresponds to TRBD1 (5 bases). Input material: PBMCs or a T cell subset sorted from them (not recorded which). For the CDR3, the DNA is TGTGCCAGCAGACTGACAGTGAGCACAGATACGCAGTATTTT. Amino acid sequence: CASRLTVSTDTQYF.